This T cell receptor (beta chain) was captured by sequencing in a study of human T cells and chemical hapten exposure. Time point reported: pre-sensitization, week 0. Noted treatment: therapeutic diphenylcyclopropenone sensitization with weekly scalp DPC. TCRdb re-derived calls from the RACE reads in MiXCR, one entry per CDR3 protein. The table includes tens of thousands of distinct CDR3 sequences, roughly 9.9% detected once. The table lists this clonotype with many counts. The V and J ends lost 5 bases and 1 base respectively, with 11 bases between them. The CDR3 is 15 amino acids. The germline V gene encodes CDR1 MNHNS and CDR2 SASEGT.

This TCR derives from a woman aged 40 to 55 with alopecia areata. Some clones in this sample may be carry-over from other donors' samples. This specimen consisted of whole blood, obtained in connection with sensitization to the hapten diphenylcyclopropenone (DPC). V usage is TRBV6-1 and J usage is TRBJ2-2; tentatively, D is TRBD2 (6 bases). CDR3 DNA: TGTGCCAGCAGTTCCCGGGGGAGGAACACCGGGGAGCTGTTTTTT. It specifies CASSSRGRNTGELFF.